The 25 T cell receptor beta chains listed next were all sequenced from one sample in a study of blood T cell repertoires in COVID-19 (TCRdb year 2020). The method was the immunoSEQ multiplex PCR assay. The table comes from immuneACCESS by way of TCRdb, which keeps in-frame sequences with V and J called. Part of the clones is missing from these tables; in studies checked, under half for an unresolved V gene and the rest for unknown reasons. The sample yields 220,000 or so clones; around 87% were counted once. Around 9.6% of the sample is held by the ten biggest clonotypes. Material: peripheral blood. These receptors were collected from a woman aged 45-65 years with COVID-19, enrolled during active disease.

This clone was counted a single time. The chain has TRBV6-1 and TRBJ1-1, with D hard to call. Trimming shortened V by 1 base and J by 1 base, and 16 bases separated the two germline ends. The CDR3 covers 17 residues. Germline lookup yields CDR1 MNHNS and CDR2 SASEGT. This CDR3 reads CASSEGPYRVRNTEAFF. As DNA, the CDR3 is TGTGCCAGCAGTGAAGGTCCATACCGGGTCAGGAACACTGAAGCTTTCTTT.

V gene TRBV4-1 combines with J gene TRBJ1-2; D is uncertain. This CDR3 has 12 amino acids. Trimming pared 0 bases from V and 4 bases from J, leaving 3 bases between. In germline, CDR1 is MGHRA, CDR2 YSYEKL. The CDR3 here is CASSQDSYGYTF. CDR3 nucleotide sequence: TGCGCCAGCAGCCAAGACAGCTATGGCTACACCTTC.

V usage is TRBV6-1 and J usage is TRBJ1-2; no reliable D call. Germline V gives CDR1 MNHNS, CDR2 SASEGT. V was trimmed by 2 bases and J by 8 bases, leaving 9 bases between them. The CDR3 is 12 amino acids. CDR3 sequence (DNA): TGTGCCAGCAGTGAACGAGGGTTGGGCTACACCTTC. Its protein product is CASSERGLGYTF.

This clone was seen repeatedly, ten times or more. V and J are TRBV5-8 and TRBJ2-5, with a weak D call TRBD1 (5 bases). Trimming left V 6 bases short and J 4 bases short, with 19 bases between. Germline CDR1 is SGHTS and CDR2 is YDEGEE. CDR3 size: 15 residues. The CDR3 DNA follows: TGTGCCAGCAAGAGGTCAAGGGGCTGGGGAGAGACCCAGTACTTC. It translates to CASKRSRGWGETQYF.

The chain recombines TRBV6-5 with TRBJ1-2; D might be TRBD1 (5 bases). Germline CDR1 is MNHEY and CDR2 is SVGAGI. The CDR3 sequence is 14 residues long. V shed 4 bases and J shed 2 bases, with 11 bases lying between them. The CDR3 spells CASSSQGSNYGYTF. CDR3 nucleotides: TGTGCCAGCAGTTCTCAGGGATCGAACTATGGCTACACCTTC.

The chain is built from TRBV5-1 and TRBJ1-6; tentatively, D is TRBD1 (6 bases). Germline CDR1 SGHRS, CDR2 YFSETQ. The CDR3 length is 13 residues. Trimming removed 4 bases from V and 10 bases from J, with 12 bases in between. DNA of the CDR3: TGCGCCAGCAGCGAGGGGGGGTACTCACCCCTCCACTTT. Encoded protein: CASSEGGYSPLHF.

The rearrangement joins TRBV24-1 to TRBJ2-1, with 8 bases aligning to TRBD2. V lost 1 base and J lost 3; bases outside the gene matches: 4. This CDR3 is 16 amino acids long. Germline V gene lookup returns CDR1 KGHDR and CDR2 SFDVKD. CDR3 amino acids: CATSDFRGGSYNEQFF. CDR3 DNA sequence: TGTGCCACCAGTGATTTCCGGGGGGGGAGCTACAATGAGCAGTTCTTC.

The CDR3 sequence is CATSNGVSGNTIYF. Here the CDR3 DNA reads TGTGCCACATCAAACGGAGTCTCTGGAAACACCATATATTTT. The chain is built from TRBV2 and TRBJ1-3; D gene unclear. The CDR3 runs 14 residues. V gave up 10 bases and J gave up 0 bases, with 13 bases separating them. Germline V gene sequence: CDR1 SNHLY, CDR2 FYNNEI.

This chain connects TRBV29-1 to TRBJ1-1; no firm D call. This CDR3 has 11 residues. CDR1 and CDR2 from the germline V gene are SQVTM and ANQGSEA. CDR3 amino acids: CSIATNTEAFF. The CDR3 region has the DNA TGCAGTATAGCCACGAACACTGAAGCTTTCTTT.

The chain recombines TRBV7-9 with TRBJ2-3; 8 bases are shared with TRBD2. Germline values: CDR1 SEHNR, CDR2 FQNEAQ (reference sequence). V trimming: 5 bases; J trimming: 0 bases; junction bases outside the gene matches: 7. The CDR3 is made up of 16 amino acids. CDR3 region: CASSIPLAGSTDTQYF. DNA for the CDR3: TGTGCCAGCAGCATACCTTTAGCGGGGAGCACAGATACGCAGTATTTT.

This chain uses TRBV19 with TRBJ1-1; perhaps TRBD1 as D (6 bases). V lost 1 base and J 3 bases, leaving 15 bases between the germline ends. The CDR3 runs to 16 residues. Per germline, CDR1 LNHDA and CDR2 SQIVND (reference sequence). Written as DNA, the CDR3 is TGTGCCAGTAGTATAGTTGACAGGCGAAAGTACACTGAAGCTTTCTTT. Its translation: CASSIVDRRKYTEAFF.

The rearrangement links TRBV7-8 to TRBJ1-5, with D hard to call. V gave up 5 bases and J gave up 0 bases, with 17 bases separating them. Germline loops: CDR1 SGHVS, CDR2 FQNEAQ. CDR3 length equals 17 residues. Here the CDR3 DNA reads TGTGCCAGCAGCCGCTATCGGACTGTCCTTAGCAATCAGCCCCAGCATTTT. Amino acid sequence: CASSRYRTVLSNQPQHF.

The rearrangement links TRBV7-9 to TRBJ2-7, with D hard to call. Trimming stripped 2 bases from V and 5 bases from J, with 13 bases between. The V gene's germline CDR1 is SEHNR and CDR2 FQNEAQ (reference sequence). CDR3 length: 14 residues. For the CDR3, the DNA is TGTGCCAGCAGCTTAAGTCTCCAGGCAGACGAGCAGTACTTC. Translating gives CASSLSLQADEQYF.

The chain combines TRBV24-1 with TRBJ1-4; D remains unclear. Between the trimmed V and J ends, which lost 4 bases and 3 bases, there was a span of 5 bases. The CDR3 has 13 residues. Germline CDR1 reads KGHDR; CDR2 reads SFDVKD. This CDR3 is CATSDQSNEKLFF. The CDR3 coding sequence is TGTGCCACCAGTGACCAATCTAATGAAAAACTGTTTTTT.

The CDR3 DNA is TGTGCCAGCAGCCCCCAGGGGCTCGGGACTGAAGCTTTCTTT. It translates to CASSPQGLGTEAFF. The chain couples TRBV6-4 to TRBJ1-1, with D perhaps matching TRBD1 (6 bases). The ends were cut back, 6 bases at V and 5 bases at J, with 16 bases in the middle. CDR1 and CDR2 (germline): MRHNA, SNTAGT. The CDR3 is 14 amino acids.

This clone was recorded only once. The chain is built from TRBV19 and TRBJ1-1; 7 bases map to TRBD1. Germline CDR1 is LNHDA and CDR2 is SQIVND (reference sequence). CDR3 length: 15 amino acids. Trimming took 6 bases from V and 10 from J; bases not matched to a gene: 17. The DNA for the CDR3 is TGTGCCAGTAGAGCCTCAGGGGGAACATCGTTAGTAGCTTTCTTT. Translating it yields CASRASGGTSLVAFF.

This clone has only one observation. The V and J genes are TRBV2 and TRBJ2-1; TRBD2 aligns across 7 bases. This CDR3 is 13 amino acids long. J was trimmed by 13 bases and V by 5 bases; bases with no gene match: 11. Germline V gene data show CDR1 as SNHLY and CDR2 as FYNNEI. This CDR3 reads CASSFNQAGPQFF. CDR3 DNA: TGTGCCAGCAGTTTTAATCAAGCGGGGCCCCAGTTCTTC. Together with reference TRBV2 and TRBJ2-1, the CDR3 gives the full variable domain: EPEVTQTPSHQVTQMGQEVILRCVPISNHLYFYWYRQILGQKVEFLVSFYNNEISEKSEIFDDQFSVERPDGSNFTLKIRSTKLEDSAMYFCASSFNQAGPQFFGPGTRLTVL.

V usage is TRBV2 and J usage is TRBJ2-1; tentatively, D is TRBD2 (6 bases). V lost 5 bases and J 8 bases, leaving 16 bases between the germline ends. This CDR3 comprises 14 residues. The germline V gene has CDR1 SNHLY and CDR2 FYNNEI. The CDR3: CASSPTIGTYEQFF. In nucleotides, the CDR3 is TGTGCCAGCAGTCCAACCATCGGGACTTATGAGCAGTTCTTC.

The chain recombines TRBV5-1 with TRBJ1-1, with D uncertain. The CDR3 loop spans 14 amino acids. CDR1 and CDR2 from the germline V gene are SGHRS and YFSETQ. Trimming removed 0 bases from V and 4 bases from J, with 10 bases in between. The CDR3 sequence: CASSLGVLRTEAFF. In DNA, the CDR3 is TGCGCCAGCAGCTTGGGAGTTTTGCGCACTGAAGCTTTCTTT.

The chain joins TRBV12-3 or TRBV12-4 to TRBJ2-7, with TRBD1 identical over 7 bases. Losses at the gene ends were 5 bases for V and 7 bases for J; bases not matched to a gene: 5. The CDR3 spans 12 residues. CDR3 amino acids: CASSRGPGEQYF. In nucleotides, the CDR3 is TGTGCCAGCAGTAGGGGGCCGGGGGAGCAGTACTTC.

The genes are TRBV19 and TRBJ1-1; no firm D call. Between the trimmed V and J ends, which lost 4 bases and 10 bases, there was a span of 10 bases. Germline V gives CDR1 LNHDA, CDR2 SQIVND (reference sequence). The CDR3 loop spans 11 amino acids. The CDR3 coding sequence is TGTGCCAGTAGTACCCCACGGGGAGCTTTCTTT. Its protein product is CASSTPRGAFF.

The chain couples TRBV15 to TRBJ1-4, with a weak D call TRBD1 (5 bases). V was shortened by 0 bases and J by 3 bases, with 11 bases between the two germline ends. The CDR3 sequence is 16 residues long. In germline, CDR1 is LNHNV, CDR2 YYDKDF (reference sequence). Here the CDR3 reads CATSRDGGWANEKLFF. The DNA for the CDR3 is TGTGCCACCAGCAGAGATGGGGGGTGGGCTAATGAAAAACTGTTTTTT.

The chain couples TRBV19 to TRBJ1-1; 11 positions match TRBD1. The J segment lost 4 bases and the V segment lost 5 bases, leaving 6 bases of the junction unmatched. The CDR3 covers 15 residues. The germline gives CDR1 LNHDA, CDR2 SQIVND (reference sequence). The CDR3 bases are TGTGCCAGTAGTTCCACCGGGACAGGGGGCACTGAAGCTTTCTTT. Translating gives CASSSTGTGGTEAFF.

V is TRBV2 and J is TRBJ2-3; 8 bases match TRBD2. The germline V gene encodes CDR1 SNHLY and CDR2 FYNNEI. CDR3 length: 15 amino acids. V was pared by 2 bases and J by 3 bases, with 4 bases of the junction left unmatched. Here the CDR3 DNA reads TGTGCCAGCAGTGAATTGCGGGGGGCTACAGATACGCAGTATTTT. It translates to CASSELRGATDTQYF.

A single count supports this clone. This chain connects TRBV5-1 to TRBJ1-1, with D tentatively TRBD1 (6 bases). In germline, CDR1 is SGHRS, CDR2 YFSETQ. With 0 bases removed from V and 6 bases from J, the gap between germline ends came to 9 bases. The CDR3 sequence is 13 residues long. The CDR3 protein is CASSLDRVAEAFF. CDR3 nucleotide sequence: TGCGCCAGCAGCTTGGACAGGGTCGCTGAAGCTTTCTTT.